Below are 20 T cell receptor beta chains sequenced from a single sample in a study of blood T cell repertoires in COVID-19. Sequencing was performed with immunoSEQ multiplex PCR; in TCRdb, only in-frame clones are kept and a portion is missing. The sample lists some 300,000 clones; about 88% were seen once. The sample taken for sequencing was PBMCs or T cells enriched from blood (not recorded which). The origin of the receptors is a woman in her thirties who had recovered from COVID-19.

The chain couples TRBV30 to TRBJ1-2; the match to TRBD1 covers 7 bases. CDR3 length: 14 amino acids. Trimming took 5 bases from V and 5 from J; bases not matched to a gene: 11. Looked up from germline, CDR1 is GTSNPN and CDR2 is SVGIG (reference sequence). CDR3: CAWDRAGQKYGYTF. CDR3 DNA sequence: TGTGCCTGGGACCGGGCGGGACAGAAATATGGCTACACCTTC.

This CDR3 reads CSASPLPARGWGETQYF. In DNA, the CDR3 is TGCAGTGCTAGTCCACTCCCGGCCAGGGGATGGGGAGAGACCCAGTACTTC. V gene TRBV20-1 combines with J gene TRBJ2-5; possible D gene TRBD1, 6 bases. Per the germline V gene, CDR1 is DFQATT and CDR2 is SNEGSKA (reference sequence). The CDR3 totals 17 residues. Trimming stripped 3 bases from V and 4 bases from J, with 24 bases between.

The V and J genes are TRBV30 and TRBJ2-6, with TRBD1 matching over 8 bases. V gave up 2 bases and J gave up 4 bases; unmatched junction bases: 4. In germline, CDR1 is GTSNPN, CDR2 SVGIG (reference sequence). The CDR3 runs to 15 residues. In DNA, the CDR3 is TGTGCCTGGAGTTTCAGGGGGCGCGGGGCCAACGTCCTGACTTTC. This codes for CAWSFRGRGANVLTF.

This clone was seen only once. The V gene is TRBV7-6, the J gene TRBJ1-1, with 7 bases aligning to TRBD1. The CDR3 runs 16 residues. Germline trimming cut 4 bases from V and 2 bases from J; bases unmatched to any gene: 10. Germline V gene data show CDR1 as SGHVS and CDR2 as FNYEAQ. In DNA, the CDR3 is TGTGCCAGCAGCTCGAGGACAGGTTCCCCTAACACTGAAGCTTTCTTT. Translating gives CASSSRTGSPNTEAFF.

V usage is TRBV9 and J usage is TRBJ2-1; 8 bases match TRBD2. Germline CDR1 and CDR2: SGDLS and YYNGEE. This CDR3 is 14 amino acids long. V was pared by 1 base and J by 11 bases, with 8 bases of the junction left unmatched. In DNA form, the CDR3 reads TGTGCCAGCAGCGTAACCAGCGGGGGCCATAAGCAGTTCTTC. This translates into CASSVTSGGHKQFF.

The J gene is TRBJ1-1, the V gene TRBV28; D is unclear. In germline, CDR1 is MDHEN, CDR2 SYDVKM. The CDR3 length is 15 residues. The V end lost 0 bases, the J end lost 2 bases, and 10 bases lay between the germline ends. CDR3 nucleotide sequence: TGTGCCAGCAGTTTATGGATCGAACTAAACACTGAAGCTTTCTTT. It encodes CASSLWIELNTEAFF.

The chain combines TRBV7-2 with TRBJ1-5; 7 bases align to TRBD1. Germline lookup yields CDR1 SGHTA and CDR2 FQGNSA. The J segment lost 0 bases and the V segment lost 5 bases, leaving 4 bases of the junction unmatched. The CDR3 loop spans 15 amino acids. The CDR3 loop is CASSAGQASNQPQHF. The CDR3 DNA follows: TGTGCCAGCAGCGCAGGACAGGCTAGCAATCAGCCCCAGCATTTT.

The rearrangement links TRBV5-6 to TRBJ1-2, with 7 positions matching TRBD1. J was trimmed by 8 bases and V by 0 bases; bases with no gene match: 10. The CDR3 totals 15 residues. The germline gives CDR1 SGHDT, CDR2 YYEEEE. CDR3 sequence: CASSLVSETGLGYTF. The CDR3 DNA sequence: TGTGCCAGCAGCTTGGTCTCTGAGACAGGGTTGGGCTACACCTTC.

CDR3 residues: CASSLLAGGSSYNEQFF. CDR3 sequence (DNA): TGTGCCAGCAGCTTACTAGCGGGGGGAAGCTCCTACAATGAGCAGTTCTTC. The V gene is TRBV7-2, the J gene TRBJ2-1; 11 bases are shared with TRBD2. Germline CDR1 reads SGHTA; CDR2 reads FQGNSA. The J segment lost 0 bases and the V segment lost 2 bases, leaving 3 bases of the junction unmatched. This CDR3 contains 17 residues.

The chain uses TRBV5-4 and TRBJ2-7, with TRBD1 as a possible D gene (6 bases). This CDR3 is built from 12 residues. Germline CDR1 reads SGHNT; CDR2 reads YYREEE (reference sequence). Trimming shortened V by 5 bases and J by 7 bases, and 13 bases separated the two germline ends. The CDR3 DNA reads as TGTGCCAGCAGTAGGGAAAGGGGGGAGCAGTACTTC. This codes for CASSRERGEQYF.

This clone was seen just once. The rearrangement joins TRBV5-1 to TRBJ1-6; D remains unclear. This CDR3 is built from 16 residues. The V and J ends lost 2 bases and 6 bases respectively, with 15 bases between them. Germline CDR1 reads SGHRS; CDR2 reads YFSETQ. CDR3 sequence (DNA): TGCGCCAGCAGCTTTACGATCCTAGAGGGTAATTCACCCCTCCACTTT. It specifies CASSFTILEGNSPLHF. The full variable domain, in which reference TRBV5-1 and TRBJ1-6 provide the parts outside the CDR3, is KAGVTQTPRYLIKTRGQQVTLSCSPISGHRSVSWYQQTPGQGLQFLFEYFSETQRNKGNFPGRFSGRQFSNSRSEMNVSTLELGDSALYLCASSFTILEGNSPLHFGNGTRLTVT.

The chain joins TRBV3-1 (or the pseudogene TRBV3-2) to TRBJ2-3; the D gene is possibly TRBD1 (6 bases). Germline CDR1 reads LGHDT; CDR2 reads YNNKEL (reference sequence). The CDR3 loop spans 14 amino acids. Trimming removed 0 bases at V and 6 bases at J, with 10 bases between. The CDR3 DNA sequence: TGTGCCAGCAGCCAAGACCCAGGGGCGGATACGCAGTATTTT. Its translation: CASSQDPGADTQYF.

This rearrangement joins TRBV7-2 to TRBJ2-2; D is possibly TRBD1 (6 bases). Germline CDR1 reads SGHTA; CDR2 reads FQGNSA. The CDR3 has 13 residues. V dropped 4 bases and J dropped 7 bases, with 10 bases sitting between them. The CDR3 sequence: CASSYRDSGELFF. The CDR3 region has the DNA TGTGCCAGCAGCTACAGGGATAGCGGGGAGCTGTTTTTT.

The chain uses TRBV30 and TRBJ1-2; 7 bases align to TRBD1. Germline CDR1 and CDR2: GTSNPN and SVGIG (reference sequence). The CDR3 has 11 residues. After removal of 2 bases from V and 8 bases from J, the junction contained 2 bases not matched to a gene. The CDR3 protein is CAWSQDRGYTF. The CDR3 DNA sequence: TGTGCCTGGAGTCAGGACAGGGGCTACACCTTC.

Comments on this clone: Other DNA sequences within the sample encode an identical CDR3. The chain combines TRBV9 with TRBJ1-5; 8 nucleotides align to TRBD1. Germline CDR1 SGDLS, CDR2 YYNGEE. This CDR3 spans 14 amino acids. The V segment lost 2 bases and the J segment 6 bases; nucleotides outside the gene matches: 4. CDR3 region: CASSVGQGGQPQHF. The CDR3 coding sequence is TGTGCCAGCAGCGTCGGACAGGGAGGTCAGCCCCAGCATTTT.

The V and J genes are TRBV6-5 and TRBJ2-1, with a possible D match to TRBD2 (5 bases). V was shortened by 2 bases and J by 10 bases, with 9 bases between the two germline ends. This CDR3 is 12 amino acids long. Germline-derived CDR1 and CDR2 are MNHEY and SVGAGI. The CDR3 sequence is CASSYLGGEQFF. In DNA, the CDR3 is TGTGCCAGCAGTTACCTCGGCGGGGAGCAGTTCTTC.

The V and J genes are TRBV4-3 and TRBJ1-4, with D possibly TRBD1 on 6 matching bases. V lost 0 bases and J 2 bases, leaving 7 bases between the germline ends. The CDR3 totals 15 residues. Germline values: CDR1 LGHNA, CDR2 YSLEER. In DNA, the CDR3 is TGCGCCAGCAGCCAAGATACAGGGACTAATGAAAAACTGTTTTTT. Its protein is CASSQDTGTNEKLFF.

The gene calls are TRBV5-4 and TRBJ1-2; D unclear. V lost 7 bases, J lost 8 bases, and 27 bases lay in between. The germline CDR1 and CDR2 sequences are SGHNT and YYREEE (reference sequence). The CDR3 sequence is 16 residues long. CDR3 region: CASASTGGRGSEGYTF. For the CDR3, the DNA is TGTGCCAGCGCTTCGACGGGTGGTCGAGGAAGTGAAGGCTACACCTTC.

The chain joins TRBV3-1 (or the pseudogene TRBV3-2) to TRBJ2-3; D is ambiguous. Between the trimmed V and J ends, which lost 2 bases and 1 base, there was a span of 19 bases. The CDR3 length is 18 residues. CDR1 is LGHDT and CDR2 is YNNKEL in the germline V gene (reference sequence). The CDR3 region has the DNA TGTGCCAGCAGCCAAACCTCTGACTGGCTCGTGGGCACAGATACGCAGTATTTT. It codes for CASSQTSDWLVGTDTQYF.

The chain couples TRBV11-2 to TRBJ2-5; a weak D match, TRBD1 (5 bases). V shed 4 bases and J shed 5 bases, with 14 bases lying between them. Germline-derived CDR1 and CDR2 are SGHAT and FQNNGV. CDR3 length: 14 amino acids. CDR3 sequence reads: CASSSRQGRETQYF. DNA for the CDR3: TGTGCCAGCAGCTCACGGCAGGGTCGGGAGACCCAGTACTTC. The whole variable domain, remainder taken from reference TRBV11-2 and TRBJ2-5, is EAGVAQSPRYKIIEKRQSVAFWCNPISGHATLYWYQQILGQGPKLLIQFQNNGVVDDSQLPKDRFSAERLKGVDSTLKIQPAKLEDSAVYLCASSSRQGRETQYFGPGTRLLVL.